This TCR beta chain is drawn from a study of cytomegalovirus exposure and HLA in healthy donors. About the study: From some 180 million T cells, an earlier analysis saw roughly 110 million unique TCR beta sequences. Broader study findings: Later analysis identified a missense DCLRE1C variant that was linked to TCR beta V- and J-gene trimming.

Details on this clone: What it binds is not known.

The germline V gene has CDR1 LGHNT and CDR2 FRNRAP. This CDR3 comprises 16 residues. Trimming cost V 0 bases and J 7 bases, with 18 bases left between them. The PCR was carried out with 60 Vbeta primers and 13 Jbeta primers. Per the original methods: A later analysis counted 65 million to 80 million unique TCR beta chains, 9.5 million to 13 million shared. Profiled with immunoSEQ multiplex PCR; TCRdb holds only in-frame clones, not every one. That table furnishes V, J and clone size, whereas the DNA furnished D and trimming. The sample shows over 150,000 clones, approximately 84% of them seen only once.

The TCR comes from a young man in good health and CMV-seronegative. Sequenced material: PBMCs. The rearrangement links TRBV12-5 to TRBJ1-2; D may be TRBD1 (5 bases). CDR3 residues: CASGLVHRGTIGGYTF. The CDR3 DNA is TGTGCTAGTGGTTTGGTACATAGGGGCACTATCGGTGGCTACACCTTC. Together with reference TRBV12-5 and TRBJ1-2, the CDR3 gives the full variable domain: DARVTQTPRHKVTEMGQEVTMRCQPILGHNTVFWYRQTMMQGLELLAYFRNRAPLDDSGMPKDRFSAEMPDATLATLKIQPSEPRDSAVYFCASGLVHRGTIGGYTFGSGTRLTVV.